This T cell receptor beta chain was captured in a study of human T cells and chemical hapten exposure. Background on the study: The scalp of each patient received a weekly diphenylcyclopropenone dose for the full roughly 25-week study. Patch tests applied 0.01% DPC to the upper back, read at 6 days. Study-level points and caveats: Among expanded TCRs, significantly more large CDR3 similarity clusters formed than among controls.

TCRdb ran MiXCR on the RACE reads and lists one entry per CDR3 protein. The data show about 68,000 distinct CDR3 sequences, around 9.9% seen once. This CDR3 contains 15 residues. Germline V CDR1 and CDR2: MGHRA, YSYEKL. V gave up 2 bases and J gave up 0 bases, with 7 bases separating them. Time point indicated: pre-sensitization, week 0. Specified treatment: therapeutic diphenylcyclopropenone sensitization with weekly scalp DPC. This clonotype was counted only a few times. Its matching antigen is unknown. This chain links TRBV4-1 with TRBJ1-4; D is unclear. The sample consisted of whole blood, taken in connection with sensitization to the hapten diphenylcyclopropenone (DPC). The origin of this receptor is a woman aged 45-65 years with alopecia areata. Some clones in this sample may be carry-over from other donors' samples. The CDR3 sequence is CASSQRQATNEKLFF. CDR3 in DNA: TGCGCCAGCAGCCAAAGACAAGCAACTAATGAAAAACTGTTTTTT.